Listed below are T cell receptor beta chains from one sample, sequenced in a study of response to subunit inactivated influenza vaccine. MiXCR, applied by TCRdb to the RT-PCR reads, yields one record per CDR3 protein. The table includes about half a million distinct CDR3 sequences, 6.5% to 8% detected once. The source material was PBMCs from blood, sampled 23 months after vaccination. The receptors stem from a man in his fifties or sixties who received an inactivated influenza vaccine. The conserved cysteine and the conserved F or W are not part of the CDR3 here.

j_call v_call cdr3_aa
TRBJ2-7 TRBV4-3 ASSPGLMPYEQY
TRBJ2-4 TRBV4-1 SSSQGLRGDAKNIQY
TRBJ2-4 TRBV7-8 ASSPRLAGENIQY
TRBJ2-7 TRBV7-9 AGGDNYEQY
TRBJ2-5 TRBV20-1 SARGQTGGETQY
TRBJ2-7 TRBV12-3/TRBV12-4 ASKPTASYEQY
TRBJ1-4 TRBV5-1 ASRESAEKLF
TRBJ2-2 TRBV29-1 SVARDGGTGELF
TRBJ2-4 TRBV20-1 SAVFGDYRSKNIQY
TRBJ2-3 TRBV11-2 ASSLLVGSLGTDTQY
TRBJ2-6 TRBV29-1 SVGGMGRFSGANVLT
TRBJ2-3 TRBV9 ASSVDGQGPDTQY
TRBJ1-1 TRBV7-9 ASSLTGGTVNTEAF
TRBJ2-5 TRBV20-1 SARDLKYQETQY
TRBJ2-1 TRBV5-1 ASSFGGFTYNEQF
TRBJ2-7 TRBV27 ASSLRWSGGYEQY
TRBJ2-1 TRBV5-1 ASSLTGVGGEQF
TRBJ1-1 TRBV29-1 SVARHPEAF
TRBJ2-6 TRBV28 ASSTNRGLGANVLT